The count of the clone carrying this T cell receptor (beta chain) is one. This sample is part of a study of blood T cell repertoires in COVID-19. About the study: From the United States, Italy and Spain came samples of acute and convalescent COVID-19.

Authors' data handling: For nucleated cells, counts were estimated from reference gene primer amplification. Measured with immunoSEQ multiplex PCR; TCRdb has only the in-frame clones, and not every one. D and trimming come from the DNA, and the V and J calls and clone size come from that table. The sample has roughly 29,000 clones, around 85% seen once; the top ten hold about 29%. Seattle patients were enrolled during active infection and followed longitudinally. The V end was cut by 0 bases, the J end by 3 bases, with 7 bases between. The length of the CDR3 is 14 residues. Germline V gene lookup returns CDR1 SGDLS and CDR2 YYNGEE.

The sequencing sample was made of peripheral blood. The chain links TRBV9 to TRBJ1-3, with D uncertain. The TCR comes from a woman aged 80 or over with COVID-19, enrolled during active disease. The CDR3 DNA reads TGTGCCAGCAGCGTAGATCGGGATGGAAACACCATATATTTT. As protein: CASSVDRDGNTIYF.